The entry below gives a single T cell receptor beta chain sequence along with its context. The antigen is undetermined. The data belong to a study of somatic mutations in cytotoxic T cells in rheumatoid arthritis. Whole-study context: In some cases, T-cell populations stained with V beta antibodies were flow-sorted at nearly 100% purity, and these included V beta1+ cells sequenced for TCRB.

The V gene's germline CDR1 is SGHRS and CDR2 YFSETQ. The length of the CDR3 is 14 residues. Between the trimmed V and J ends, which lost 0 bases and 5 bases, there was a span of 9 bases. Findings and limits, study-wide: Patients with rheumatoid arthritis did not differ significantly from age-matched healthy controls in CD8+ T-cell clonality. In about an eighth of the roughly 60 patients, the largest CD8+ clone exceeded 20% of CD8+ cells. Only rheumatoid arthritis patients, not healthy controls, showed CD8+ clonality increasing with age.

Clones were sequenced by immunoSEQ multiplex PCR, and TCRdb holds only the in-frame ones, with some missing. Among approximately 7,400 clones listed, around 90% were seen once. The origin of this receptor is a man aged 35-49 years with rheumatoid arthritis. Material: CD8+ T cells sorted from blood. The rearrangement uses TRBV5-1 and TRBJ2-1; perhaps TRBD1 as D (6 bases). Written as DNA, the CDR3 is TGCGCCAGCAGCTTGGCGACAGGTAACAATGAGCAGTTCTTC. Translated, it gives CASSLATGNNEQFF. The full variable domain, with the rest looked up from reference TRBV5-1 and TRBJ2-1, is KAGVTQTPRYLIKTRGQQVTLSCSPISGHRSVSWYQQTPGQGLQFLFEYFSETQRNKGNFPGRFSGRQFSNSRSEMNVSTLELGDSALYLCASSLATGNNEQFFGPGTRLTVL.